The T cell receptor beta chain described here comes from a study of blood T cell repertoires in COVID-19. In the study overall: From T cells, B-cell-depleted T cells, or PBMCs came the material, which was cDNA or gDNA.

Only one count was recorded for this clone. The authors' processing: Amplification from reference gene primers served as the basis for estimated nucleated cell counts. Generated by immunoSEQ multiplex PCR, the TCRdb table keeps only in-frame clones and is missing some. V and J calls plus clone size are reproduced from that table; the DNA served to infer D and trimming. The sample holds about 74,000 clones, 88% seen once. Per germline, CDR1 MDHEN and CDR2 SYDVKM. V was pared by 3 bases and J by 0 bases, with 3 bases of the junction left unmatched. This CDR3 has 16 amino acids. This TCR came from a man in his 70s with active or convalescent COVID-19. This sequence joins TRBV28 and TRBJ1-5; 9 bases map to TRBD1. Sequenced: peripheral blood. DNA of the CDR3: TGTGCCAGCAGTTTCTCGGGACAGGGTAGCAATCAGCCCCAGCATTTT. Its protein product is CASSFSGQGSNQPQHF.